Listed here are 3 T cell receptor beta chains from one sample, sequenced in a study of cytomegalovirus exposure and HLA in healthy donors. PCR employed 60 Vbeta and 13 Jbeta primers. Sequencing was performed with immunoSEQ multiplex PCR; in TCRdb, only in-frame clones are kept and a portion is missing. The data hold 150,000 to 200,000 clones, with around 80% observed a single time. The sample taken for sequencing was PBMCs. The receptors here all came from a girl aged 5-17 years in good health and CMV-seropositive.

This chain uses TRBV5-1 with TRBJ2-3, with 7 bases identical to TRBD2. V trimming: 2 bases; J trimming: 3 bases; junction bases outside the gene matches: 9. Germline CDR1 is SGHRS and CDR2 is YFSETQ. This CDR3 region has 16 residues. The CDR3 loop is CASSFGTTGGTDTQYF. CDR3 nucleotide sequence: TGCGCCAGCAGCTTTGGGACTACCGGGGGGACAGATACGCAGTATTTT.

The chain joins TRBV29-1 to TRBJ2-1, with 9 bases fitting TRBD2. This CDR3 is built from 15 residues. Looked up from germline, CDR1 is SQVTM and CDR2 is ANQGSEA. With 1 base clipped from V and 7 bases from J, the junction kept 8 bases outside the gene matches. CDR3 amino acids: CSVEGLAGSKNEQFF. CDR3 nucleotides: TGCAGCGTTGAAGGTCTAGCGGGAAGTAAGAATGAGCAGTTCTTC.

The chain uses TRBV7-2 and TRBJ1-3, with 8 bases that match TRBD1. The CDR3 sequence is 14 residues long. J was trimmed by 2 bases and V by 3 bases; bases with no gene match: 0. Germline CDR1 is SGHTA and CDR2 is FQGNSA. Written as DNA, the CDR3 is TGTGCCAGCAGCTTGACAGGGGCTGGAAACACCATATATTTT. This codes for CASSLTGAGNTIYF.